This T cell receptor (beta chain) came from a study of radiotherapy plus CTLA-4 blockade in lung cancer (dated by TCRdb to the late 2010s). In terms of the full investigation: Among enrolled patients, roughly 18% had an objective response and roughly 33% reached disease control. The investigation overall reported the following: TCR clones derived from tumors expanded in peripheral blood after treatment with radiotherapy and ipilimumab. The strongest predictors of response, as reported, were early dynamic changes in blood T cell clones along with a rise in serum interferon-beta after radiation.

This clone was seen just once. This receptor's antigen is unknown. Per-nucleotide qualities are absent, and no much larger clonotype sits a single base away. Library creation used the immunoSEQ multiplex PCR assay. TCRdb took over this immuneACCESS table, retaining in-frame rearrangements with V and J assigned. Such tables are incomplete; in checked studies, under half of the missing clones stem from an unresolved V gene, and the remainder is unexplained. For this sample there are 40,000 to 50,000 clones; approximately 68% appear just once. The ten top clones hold 9.5% to 10% of the sample. The study tested focal radiation therapy combined with CTLA-4 blockade (ipilimumab) in patients with chemo-refractory metastatic non-small-cell lung cancer. According to the germline V gene, CDR1 reads SQVTM and CDR2 reads ANQGSEA. Taken from cysteine to phenylalanine, the CDR3 has 17 residues. Only the CDR3 portion is preserved as DNA: 51 bases, with reading frame beginning at the first base. The V end loses 5 bases and the J end loses 1 base, and a stretch of 23 bases separates them.

This TCR was sampled from a human donor with non-small cell lung cancer who had stable disease on radiotherapy plus ipilimumab. Sequences were derived from peripheral blood, sampled from a patient treated with radiotherapy plus ipilimumab. Recombination linked TRBV29-1 to TRBJ2-5, and the D gene may be TRBD2, 5 bases matching. The CDR3 region has the sequence CSVSSGHGLKFQETQYF. The DNA sequence follows: TGCAGCGTTTCGAGCGGTCATGGACTGAAATTCCAAGAGACCCAGTACTTC.